Following are 29 T cell receptor beta chains from one sample sequenced in a study of cytomegalovirus exposure and HLA in healthy donors. Primers: 60 Vbeta forward and 13 Jbeta reverse. Clones were sequenced by immunoSEQ multiplex PCR, and TCRdb holds only the in-frame ones, with some missing. The repertoire has 100,000 or so clones, 60% to 85% of them found once; the top ten carry roughly 8.6%. The sequenced material came from PBMCs. All receptors derive from a woman in her forties in good health and CMV-seropositive.

This chain links TRBV4-2 with TRBJ1-6; 8 bases are shared with TRBD1. In germline, CDR1 is LGHNA, CDR2 YNFKEQ. V trimming: 2 bases; J trimming: 5 bases; junction bases outside the gene matches: 2. The CDR3 length is 15 residues. In DNA form, the CDR3 reads TGTGCCAGCAGCCAACGGGACAGGAATAATTCACCCCTCCACTTT. It encodes CASSQRDRNNSPLHF.

The chain links TRBV19 to TRBJ2-1; perhaps TRBD2 as D (5 bases). CDR1 LNHDA and CDR2 SQIVND come from the germline V gene (reference sequence). The CDR3 spans 13 residues. V lost 2 bases to trimming and J lost 6 bases, with 8 bases between them. The CDR3 sequence is CASSIFRGNEQFF. Here the CDR3 DNA reads TGTGCCAGTAGTATATTCCGGGGCAATGAGCAGTTCTTC.

This sequence joins TRBV7-9 and TRBJ2-3; possibly TRBD2 for D (7 bases). V lost 2 bases and J lost 5, with 20 bases in between. This CDR3 has 17 residues. From germline, CDR1 is SEHNR and CDR2 FQNEAQ (reference sequence). In DNA form, the CDR3 reads TGTGCCAGCAGCTTACTGGGCCGGGGGGCGAGAGGAGATACGCAGTATTTT. Translating gives CASSLLGRGARGDTQYF.

The chain joins TRBV5-1 to TRBJ2-1, with TRBD2 identical over 15 bases. The CDR3 is 16 residues long. Germline V gives CDR1 SGHRS, CDR2 YFSETQ. J lost 4 bases, V lost 3 bases, and 2 bases had no gene match. The CDR3 here is CASSYGLAGGYNEQFF. The CDR3 nucleotides read TGCGCCAGCAGCTATGGACTAGCGGGAGGGTACAATGAGCAGTTCTTC.

V is TRBV2 and J is TRBJ2-7; TRBD1 might be the D (5 bases). The V gene lost 0 bases and the J gene lost 0 bases, with 18 bases spanning the gap. Germline V gene sequence: CDR1 SNHLY, CDR2 FYNNEI. This CDR3 contains 18 residues. CDR3 sequence reads: CASSEAGSGPGISYEQYF. CDR3 DNA sequence: TGTGCCAGCAGTGAAGCCGGGTCGGGTCCAGGGATCTCCTACGAGCAGTACTTC.

CDR3 nucleotide sequence: TGTGCCAGCAGTCCCACAGCGGGAGGGCCGAACGAGCAGTACTTC. This sequence encodes CASSPTAGGPNEQYF. This chain uses TRBV5-4 with TRBJ2-7, with TRBD2 matching 10 bases. Trimming cost V 5 bases and J 5 bases; bases outside gene matches: 10. This CDR3 is 15 amino acids long. Germline values: CDR1 SGHNT, CDR2 YYREEE (reference sequence).

The genes are TRBV2 and TRBJ1-1; 7 positions match TRBD1. This CDR3 has 17 residues. The V gene end was trimmed by 7 bases and the J gene end by 0 bases; junction bases not matched to a gene: 14. CDR1 SNHLY and CDR2 FYNNEI come from the germline V gene. The CDR3 bases are TGTGCCAGCAATTCCCAACAGGGGAGGAAAATGAACACTGAAGCTTTCTTT. It codes for CASNSQQGRKMNTEAFF. Variable domain in full (rest from reference TRBV2 and TRBJ1-1): EPEVTQTPSHQVTQMGQEVILRCVPISNHLYFYWYRQILGQKVEFLVSFYNNEISEKSEIFDDQFSVERPDGSNFTLKIRSTKLEDSAMYFCASNSQQGRKMNTEAFFGQGTRLTVV.

The rearrangement joins TRBV11-2 to TRBJ2-7; 7 nucleotides line up with TRBD2. This CDR3 comprises 13 residues. The V and J ends lost 6 bases and 5 bases, in that order; junction bases with no gene match: 7. CDR1 SGHAT and CDR2 FQNNGV come from the germline V gene. The chain's CDR3 is CASSLGGFNEQYF. CDR3 in DNA: TGTGCCAGCAGTTTGGGAGGGTTCAACGAGCAGTACTTC.

The gene calls are TRBV9 and TRBJ2-2, with TRBD2 matching 13 bases. The CDR3 spans 17 residues. With 2 bases clipped from V and 8 bases from J, the junction kept 9 bases outside the gene matches. Per germline, CDR1 SGDLS and CDR2 YYNGEE. The CDR3 bases are TGTGCCAGCAGCGTCCAGGGACTAGCGGGGTTTGGTGGGGAGCTGTTTTTT. Protein product: CASSVQGLAGFGGELFF.

The chain carries TRBV6-1 and TRBJ2-7, with D possibly TRBD2 on 6 matching bases. With 10 bases removed from V and 0 bases from J, the gap between germline ends came to 16 bases. This CDR3 is 14 amino acids long. Germline-derived CDR1 and CDR2 are MNHNS and SASEGT. The CDR3 here is CAISGLPHSYEQYF. Written as DNA, the CDR3 is TGTGCCATCTCGGGACTCCCGCACTCCTACGAGCAGTACTTC.

The chain has TRBV19 and TRBJ1-1, with TRBD1 matching over 7 bases. Germline V gene lookup returns CDR1 LNHDA and CDR2 SQIVND (reference sequence). V lost 3 bases to trimming and J lost 3 bases; unmatched junction nucleotides: 4. The CDR3 totals 14 residues. This CDR3 reads CASSIRGRYTEAFF. The CDR3 bases are TGTGCCAGTAGTATCAGGGGGAGGTACACTGAAGCTTTCTTT.

V gene TRBV6-5 combines with J gene TRBJ2-2, with TRBD2 matching over 8 bases. The CDR3 has 15 residues. The ends lost 6 bases at V and 1 base at J; junction bases unmatched: 4. Germline lookup yields CDR1 MNHEY and CDR2 SVGAGI. The CDR3 DNA reads TGTGCCAGCAGCTTACTAGCGGAGAACACCGGGGAGCTGTTTTTT. Encoded protein: CASSLLAENTGELFF.

The V and J genes are TRBV29-1 and TRBJ2-3; TRBD2 matches at 7 bases. CDR3 length: 12 amino acids. Trimming took 7 bases from V and 6 from J; bases not matched to a gene: 7. Germline V CDR1 and CDR2: SQVTM, ANQGSEA. DNA of the CDR3: TGCAGCGGGGGGACCGGGGGGGATACGCAGTATTTT. Protein: CSGGTGGDTQYF.

The genes are TRBV10-3 and TRBJ1-4; possibly TRBD1 for D (5 bases). The ends were cut back, 11 bases at V and 0 bases at J, with 16 bases in the middle. Per the germline V gene, CDR1 is ENHRY and CDR2 is SYGVKD. The CDR3 spans 15 residues. CDR3 residues: CAARGHLTTNEKLFF. For the CDR3, the DNA is TGTGCCGCTAGAGGACACCTCACAACTAATGAAAAACTGTTTTTT.

CDR3 amino acids: CASSFTGGSYEQYF. Written as DNA, the CDR3 is TGCGCCAGCAGCTTCACAGGGGGTTCCTACGAGCAGTACTTC. V is TRBV5-1 and J is TRBJ2-7; 8 nucleotides agree with TRBD1. This CDR3 is built from 14 residues. CDR1 and CDR2 from the germline V gene are SGHRS and YFSETQ. V dropped 2 bases and J dropped 1; count of bases not matched to a gene: 2.

This chain links TRBV6-5 with TRBJ1-2; TRBD1 is a possible D gene (6 bases). Germline CDR1 is MNHEY and CDR2 is SVGAGI. V was trimmed by 0 bases and J by 3 bases, leaving 11 bases between them. This CDR3 is built from 15 residues. The chain's CDR3 is CASSYSTNRDYGYTF. CDR3 DNA: TGTGCCAGCAGTTACTCGACCAACAGGGACTATGGCTACACCTTC.

This clone came up a few times. The chain employs TRBV10-2 and TRBJ2-5; a weak D match, TRBD1 (6 bases). CDR1 and CDR2 (germline): WSHSY, SAAADI. V was cut by 2 bases and J by 9 bases, with 7 bases left in between. The CDR3 runs 11 residues. CDR3: CASSETGPQYF. CDR3 in DNA: TGCGCCAGCAGTGAGACAGGGCCCCAGTACTTC.

The genes are TRBV19 and TRBJ2-1; D gene unclear. The CDR3 spans 15 residues. Germline V gene data show CDR1 as LNHDA and CDR2 as SQIVND (reference sequence). Between the trimmed V and J ends, which lost 1 base and 5 bases, there was a span of 12 bases. Written as DNA, the CDR3 is TGTGCCAGTAGTATAGGACCTCTGGAGAACAATGAGCAGTTCTTC. Its translation is CASSIGPLENNEQFF.

The CDR3 nucleotides read TGCGCCAGCAGCCAAGGATACTGGGACAGGGGGCTTGATAGCAATCAGCCCCAGCATTTT. It encodes CASSQGYWDRGLDSNQPQHF. The chain links TRBV4-3 to TRBJ1-5; 12 bases match TRBD1. V gave up 1 base and J gave up 0 bases; unmatched junction bases: 10. Germline CDR1 reads LGHNA; CDR2 reads YSLEER. This CDR3 has 20 residues.

The genes are TRBV5-1 and TRBJ2-5, with 7 nucleotides matching TRBD1. The CDR3 loop spans 15 amino acids. V lost 0 bases to trimming and J lost 5 bases; unmatched junction nucleotides: 7. In germline, CDR1 is SGHRS, CDR2 YFSETQ. The CDR3 coding sequence is TGCGCCAGCAGCTTGGGACAGGGTATATGGGAGACCCAGTACTTC. Amino acids: CASSLGQGIWETQYF. The full variable domain, rest sourced from reference TRBV5-1 and TRBJ2-5, is KAGVTQTPRYLIKTRGQQVTLSCSPISGHRSVSWYQQTPGQGLQFLFEYFSETQRNKGNFPGRFSGRQFSNSRSEMNVSTLELGDSALYLCASSLGQGIWETQYFGPGTRLLVL.

The rearrangement joins TRBV9 to TRBJ2-2; 11 bases fit TRBD2. V trimming: 0 bases; J trimming: 3 bases; junction bases outside the gene matches: 10. Germline CDR1 is SGDLS and CDR2 is YYNGEE. The CDR3 has 19 amino acids. CDR3 residues: CASSVVLAGGPPDTGELFF. CDR3 nucleotides: TGTGCCAGCAGCGTAGTTTTAGCGGGGGGGCCCCCGGACACCGGGGAGCTGTTTTTT.

V gene TRBV28 combines with J gene TRBJ2-7; the match to TRBD1 covers 12 bases. V shed 3 bases and J 7 bases; nucleotides not matched to a gene: 7. Germline-derived CDR1 and CDR2 are MDHEN and SYDVKM. This CDR3 spans 15 amino acids. The CDR3 DNA reads as TGTGCCAGCAGTTTGGCGGGACAGGGGGCCTTAGAGCAGTACTTC. Amino acid sequence: CASSLAGQGALEQYF.

This rearrangement joins TRBV19 to TRBJ2-7, with 10 bases identical to TRBD2. CDR3 length: 15 residues. Trimming removed 6 bases from V and 0 bases from J; junction bases left unmatched: 5. Germline CDR1 LNHDA, CDR2 SQIVND (reference sequence). The CDR3 here is CASSPGLAASYEQYF. The CDR3 bases are TGTGCCAGTAGCCCAGGACTAGCGGCCTCCTACGAGCAGTACTTC.

This clone appeared once. One end of the junction does not line up with germline, which may come from a read error. The chain recombines TRBV7-9 with TRBJ1-1; no clear D. In germline, CDR1 is SEHNR, CDR2 FQNEAQ (reference sequence). CDR3 size: 11 residues. The CDR3 spells CSSSSFTEAFF. CDR3 DNA: TGTTCCAGCAGCTCCTTCACTGAAGCTTTCTTT.

V usage is TRBV11-2 and J usage is TRBJ2-5, with TRBD2 matching over 8 bases. Per the germline V gene, CDR1 is SGHAT and CDR2 is FQNNGV. The CDR3 contains 14 residues. Trimming at V came to 2 bases and at J to 8 bases, leaving 7 bases not matched to a gene. The CDR3 nucleotides are TGTGCCAGCAGCTTACCCCTAGCGGGTGGAACCCAGTACTTC. As protein: CASSLPLAGGTQYF.

About this clone itself: An end of the junction does not agree with germline; a read error may underlie this. The V and J genes are TRBV4-1 and TRBJ1-1; TRBD1 aligns across 7 bases. The CDR3 is made up of 13 amino acids. Germline values: CDR1 MGHRA, CDR2 YSYEKL. In DNA, the CDR3 is TGCGCCGGCAGCCAACCCCGGACAGGACGGGCTTTCTTT. This encodes CAGSQPRTGRAFF.

The rearrangement joins TRBV2 to TRBJ2-5; TRBD2 aligns across 12 bases. J gave up 4 bases and V 1 base, and 7 bases lay outside the gene matches. The CDR3 sequence is 17 residues long. Germline CDR1 is SNHLY and CDR2 is FYNNEI. CDR3: CASSEGGSSGGGETQYF. The CDR3 DNA reads TGTGCCAGCAGTGAAGGCGGGTCTAGCGGGGGGGGAGAGACCCAGTACTTC.

This clone was counted a few times. The chain employs TRBV11-1 and TRBJ1-5; 7 bases are a match to TRBD1. V lost 5 bases, J lost 7 bases, and 5 bases stayed unmatched. The CDR3 has 13 amino acids. Germline V CDR1 and CDR2: SGHAT, FQDESV (reference sequence). The CDR3: CASSRGQEQPQHF. Written as DNA, the CDR3 is TGTGCCAGCAGCCGAGGACAGGAGCAGCCCCAGCATTTT. The full variable domain, its missing parts supplied by reference TRBV11-1 and TRBJ1-5, is EAEVAQSPRYKITEKSQAVAFWCDPISGHATLYWYRQILGQGPELLVQFQDESVVDDSQLPKDRFSAERLKGVDSTLKIQPAELGDSAMYLCASSRGQEQPQHFGDGTRLSIL.

This chain uses TRBV19 with TRBJ2-2; TRBD2 aligns across 7 bases. Germline CDR1 and CDR2: LNHDA and SQIVND (reference sequence). CDR3 length: 16 residues. After removal of 5 bases from V and 6 bases from J, the junction contained 12 bases not matched to a gene. The CDR3 sequence is CASSPGGGRMAGELFF. Here the CDR3 DNA reads TGTGCCAGTAGTCCGGGGGGAGGGCGGATGGCCGGGGAGCTGTTTTTT.